This is a list of T cell receptor beta chains from one sample in a study of cytomegalovirus exposure and HLA in healthy donors. Profiled with immunoSEQ multiplex PCR; TCRdb holds only in-frame clones, not every one. The table lists under 140,000 clones, over 60% of them singletons. Sample: PBMCs. Receptors originate from a woman aged 60 to 75 in good health and CMV-seropositive. Both conserved end residues are part of each CDR3. The D gene is left open where the match is weak. Only some rows state a clone size, as once, few, many or a class for expanded clones.

d_gene | j_gene | v_gene | abundance | CDR3aa | CDR3nt
TRBD1 | TRBJ2-3 | TRBV5-1 | - | CASSLVGTGGTDTQYF | TGCGCCAGCAGCTTGGTTGGGACAGGGGGGACAGATACGCAGTATTTT
TRBD1 | TRBJ1-2 | TRBV15 | - | CATSRSTGGGYGYTF | TGTGCCACCAGCAGATCTACAGGGGGAGGCTATGGCTACACCTTC
- | TRBJ2-3 | TRBV5-4 | - | CASSLRGGIEVTQYF | TGTGCCAGCAGCTTACGGGGCGGGATAGAGGTTACGCAGTATTTT
- | TRBJ1-6 | TRBV19 | - | CASSMQGMVSPLHF | TGTGCCAGTAGTATGCAGGGGATGGTTTCACCCCTCCACTTT
TRBD2 | TRBJ2-3 | TRBV4-1 | - | CASSLGLVGDTQYF | TGCGCCAGCAGCCTGGGACTAGTAGGAGATACGCAGTATTTT
TRBD2 | TRBJ2-7 | TRBV6-6 | - | CASRLAGGSYEQYF | TGTGCCAGCAGACTAGCGGGAGGGTCCTACGAGCAGTACTTC
TRBD2 | TRBJ2-7 | TRBV2 | - | CASLAAGGEQYF | TGTGCCAGTCTCGCCGCGGGAGGCGAGCAGTACTTC
TRBD1 | TRBJ1-3 | TRBV5-1 | few | CASSLDGTVSGNTIYF | TGCGCCAGCAGCTTGGACGGGACAGTCTCTGGAAACACCATATATTTT
- | TRBJ1-5 | TRBV15 | - | CATSVAGNQPQHF | TGTGCCACCAGCGTAGCCGGCAATCAGCCCCAGCATTTT
TRBD1 | TRBJ1-2 | TRBV15 | - | CATSNRDRAYNYGYTF | TGTGCCACCAGCAACCGGGACAGGGCGTATAACTATGGCTACACCTTC
TRBD1 | TRBJ2-2 | TRBV10-3 | - | CATLTGGLAEGLRPGELFF | TGTGCCACCCTTACAGGGGGTCTAGCTGAAGGTCTCCGCCCCGGGGAGCTGTTTTTT
TRBD2 | TRBJ2-3 | TRBV18 | - | CASSPSSSGSTDTQYF | TGTGCCAGCTCACCATCATCTAGCGGGAGCACAGATACGCAGTATTTT
TRBD1 | TRBJ2-1 | TRBV11-3 | - | CASSLEGTASYNEQFF | TGTGCCAGCAGCTTAGAAGGGACAGCGTCCTACAATGAGCAGTTCTTC
- | TRBJ1-1 | TRBV18 | - | CASSSQGAENTEAFF | TGTGCCAGCTCAAGTCAGGGCGCTGAAAACACTGAAGCTTTCTTT
TRBD2 | TRBJ2-7 | TRBV6-5 | - | CASSGLAGVEQYF | TGTGCCAGCAGTGGACTAGCGGGAGTCGAGCAGTACTTC
TRBD1 | TRBJ1-2 | TRBV19 | once | CASTPPTGRGLYGYTF | TGTGCCAGTACCCCCCCGACGGGCAGGGGGCTTTATGGCTACACCTTC
- | TRBJ1-2 | TRBV4-1 | - | CASSQDRRRGYGYTF | TGCGCCAGCAGCCAAGACAGGAGGCGGGGCTATGGCTACACCTTC
- | TRBJ1-2 | TRBV28 | once | CASSITQPPGHSNYGYTF | TGTGCCAGCAGTATAACCCAACCCCCAGGACATTCTAACTATGGCTACACCTTC